A single sample gave rise to the 26 T cell receptor beta chains below, sequenced in a study of blood T cell repertoires in COVID-19. The protocol was immunoSEQ multiplex PCR, while the TCRdb copy is restricted to in-frame clones and leaves out a portion. The repertoire has some 330,000 clones, 86% of them found once; the top ten carry over 3.5%. Sequenced input: PBMCs or T cells enriched from blood (not recorded which). These receptors originate from a man younger than 40 who had recovered from COVID-19.

CDR3 amino acids: CASTRTGGDEQYF. Here the CDR3 DNA reads TGTGCCAGCACCCGGACAGGGGGCGACGAGCAGTACTTC. The chain is built from TRBV25-1 and TRBJ2-7, with 11 bases identical to TRBD1. V shed 7 bases, J shed 5 bases, and the junction held 4 bases outside the gene matches. The CDR3 length is 13 residues. Germline lookup yields CDR1 MGHDK and CDR2 SYGVNS.

CDR3 residues: CASSPQIGTDTQYF. CDR3 DNA sequence: TGTGCCAGCTCACCACAGATAGGCACAGATACGCAGTATTTT. V usage is TRBV18 and J usage is TRBJ2-3; no definite D call. Deletions cut 1 base from V and 1 base from J, with 6 bases between. The V gene's germline CDR1 is KGHSH and CDR2 LQKENI. CDR3 size: 14 residues.

The chain has TRBV12-5 and TRBJ1-1; D perhaps matches TRBD1 (6 bases). V lost 0 bases to trimming and J lost 0 bases, with 11 bases between them. The CDR3 sequence is 16 residues long. Germline values: CDR1 LGHNT, CDR2 FRNRAP. The CDR3 sequence: CASGLVAGALNTEAFF. DNA of the CDR3: TGTGCTAGTGGTTTGGTAGCAGGGGCCTTGAACACTGAAGCTTTCTTT.

This rearrangement joins TRBV9 to TRBJ2-7, with D possibly TRBD1 on 6 matching bases. V dropped 3 bases and J dropped 3 bases, with 13 bases sitting between them. The CDR3 has 14 residues. Germline V lookup: CDR1 SGDLS, CDR2 YYNGEE. DNA of the CDR3: TGTGCCAGCAGCGCCAGGGGACGGGACTACGAGCAGTACTTC. It specifies CASSARGRDYEQYF.

This clone occurred once. This chain's CDR3 is CASSAQGGNTIYF. For the CDR3, the DNA is TGCGCCAGCAGTGCCCAGGGTGGAAACACCATATATTTT. The chain recombines TRBV10-2 with TRBJ1-3, with a tentative D call TRBD1 (5 bases). Germline V gene lookup returns CDR1 WSHSY and CDR2 SAAADI. CDR3 size: 13 residues. Trimming left V 4 bases short and J 3 bases short, with 7 bases between.

The chain combines TRBV6-5 with TRBJ2-7; D gene uncertain. Germline V gene lookup returns CDR1 MNHEY and CDR2 SVGAGI. V dropped 0 bases and J dropped 4 bases, with 7 bases sitting between them. The CDR3 has 13 amino acids. CDR3 coding DNA: TGTGCCAGCAGTTACTCGGCAAATTACGAGCAGTACTTC. Its protein product is CASSYSANYEQYF.

This clone was recorded only once. The gene calls are TRBV30 and TRBJ1-1, with TRBD1 matching 8 bases. Germline-derived CDR1 and CDR2 are GTSNPN and SVGIG (reference sequence). Trimming took 4 bases from V and 3 from J; bases not matched to a gene: 7. The CDR3 extends over 14 amino acids. The DNA of the CDR3 is TGTGCCTGGATGGTAAAGGACAGGGACACTGAAGCTTTCTTT. Translating gives CAWMVKDRDTEAFF.

The rearrangement links TRBV5-1 to TRBJ2-7; D may be TRBD2 (6 bases). Germline-derived CDR1 and CDR2 are SGHRS and YFSETQ. Trimming took 4 bases from V and 3 from J, leaving 17 bases between them. The CDR3 is 15 residues long. DNA of the CDR3: TGCGCCAGCAGCCCGGGCGCGGGGCCGAACTACGAGCAGTACTTC. This gives the protein CASSPGAGPNYEQYF.

This clone was counted a single time. The chain is built from TRBV28 and TRBJ1-1; D might be TRBD1 (5 bases). Germline V gene data show CDR1 as MDHEN and CDR2 as SYDVKM. V dropped 1 base and J dropped 1 base, with 10 bases sitting between them. This CDR3 comprises 15 residues. The CDR3 loop reads CASSLLGDGNTEAFF. Here the CDR3 DNA reads TGTGCCAGCAGTTTATTAGGGGATGGGAACACTGAAGCTTTCTTT.

The rearrangement joins TRBV5-6 to TRBJ1-3; 8 bases line up with TRBD1. CDR3 size: 15 residues. Germline V gives CDR1 SGHDT, CDR2 YYEEEE. V trimming: 4 bases; J trimming: 0 bases; junction bases outside the gene matches: 3. DNA for the CDR3: TGTGCCAGCAGCCGCAGGGGGCTCTCTGGAAACACCATATATTTT. It translates to CASSRRGLSGNTIYF.

The chain is built from TRBV2 and TRBJ1-5, with 8 positions matching TRBD1. The CDR3 spans 16 residues. J was trimmed by 3 bases and V by 4 bases; bases with no gene match: 8. Germline-derived CDR1 and CDR2 are SNHLY and FYNNEI. CDR3 sequence (DNA): TGTGCCAGCAGTGGGGGACAGGCTATCAACAATCAGCCCCAGCATTTT. Amino acids: CASSGGQAINNQPQHF.

This clone was seen a few times. The chain couples TRBV28 to TRBJ2-5; 7 bases align to TRBD2. Germline CDR1 MDHEN, CDR2 SYDVKM. With V trimmed by 2 bases and J by 5 bases, 11 bases remained unmatched. There are 16 residues in the CDR3. CDR3 nucleotides: TGTGCCAGCAGTTTAGGGAGGGGTCACCCGGCGGAGACCCAGTACTTC. Translation: CASSLGRGHPAETQYF.

The chain employs TRBV5-6 and TRBJ1-2; possibly TRBD1 for D (6 bases). V was pared by 4 bases and J by 8 bases, with 18 bases between. This CDR3 is 14 amino acids long. Germline V CDR1 and CDR2: SGHDT, YYEEEE. The CDR3, as DNA: TGTGCCAGCAGCAAAGACACAGGGTATTGGGGCTACACCTTC. It specifies CASSKDTGYWGYTF. Filled out from reference TRBV5-6 and TRBJ1-2, the complete variable domain reads DAGVTQSPTHLIKTRGQQVTLRCSPKSGHDTVSWYQQALGQGPQFIFQYYEEEERQRGNFPDRFSGHQFPNYSSELNVNALLLGDSALYLCASSKDTGYWGYTFGSGTRLTVV.

The J gene is TRBJ2-3, the V gene TRBV6-5; 10 nucleotides agree with TRBD2. Germline V gene sequence: CDR1 MNHEY, CDR2 SVGAGI. The V gene end was trimmed by 2 bases and the J gene end by 2 bases; junction bases not matched to a gene: 1. The CDR3 runs to 15 residues. In nucleotides, the CDR3 is TGTGCCAGCAGTTACGGACTAGCGGACACAGATACGCAGTATTTT. Protein: CASSYGLADTDTQYF.

The J gene is TRBJ2-3, the V gene TRBV5-8; TRBD1 is a possible D gene (6 bases). V gave up 4 bases and J gave up 4 bases, with 28 bases separating them. CDR3 length: 19 residues. CDR1 is SGHTS, CDR2 YDEGEE, per germline. CDR3 residues: CASSLLRTADVGLSDTQYF. CDR3 coding DNA: TGTGCCAGCAGCCTCCTCCGGACAGCGGACGTTGGTTTATCAGATACGCAGTATTTT.

The rearrangement joins TRBV4-1 to TRBJ1-1, with TRBD1 matching 8 bases. The CDR3 contains 13 residues. Trimming removed 6 bases from V and 4 bases from J; junction bases left unmatched: 4. Looked up from germline, CDR1 is MGHRA and CDR2 is YSYEKL. In nucleotides, the CDR3 is TGCGCCAGCAGGACCACAGGGGGCACTGAAGCTTTCTTT. Translated, it gives CASRTTGGTEAFF.

The rearrangement joins TRBV2 to TRBJ1-5; 8 bases line up with TRBD1. After removal of 7 bases from V and 6 bases from J, the junction contained 11 bases not matched to a gene. The germline CDR1 and CDR2 sequences are SNHLY and FYNNEI. The CDR3 has 15 residues. This CDR3 reads CASNIQGVNGQPQHF. CDR3 nucleotide sequence: TGTGCCAGCAACATACAGGGGGTTAACGGTCAGCCCCAGCATTTT. Filled out from reference TRBV2 and TRBJ1-5, the complete variable domain reads EPEVTQTPSHQVTQMGQEVILRCVPISNHLYFYWYRQILGQKVEFLVSFYNNEISEKSEIFDDQFSVERPDGSNFTLKIRSTKLEDSAMYFCASNIQGVNGQPQHFGDGTRLSIL.

The rearrangement links TRBV9 to TRBJ2-1; 8 bases map to TRBD2. V trimming: 3 bases; J trimming: 9 bases; junction bases outside the gene matches: 8. The CDR3 sequence is 14 residues long. Germline V gene sequence: CDR1 SGDLS, CDR2 YYNGEE. CDR3 DNA: TGTGCCAGCAGCGGGCGGACTAGCTCCTCTGAGCAGTTCTTC. Translation gives CASSGRTSSSEQFF.

This clone occurred once. This chain's CDR3 is CASSNLGTSGLNEQFF. In nucleotides, the CDR3 is TGTGCCAGCAGCAACTTAGGGACTAGCGGCCTTAATGAGCAGTTCTTC. The gene calls are TRBV9 and TRBJ2-1, with 11 positions matching TRBD2. The CDR3 loop spans 16 amino acids. The germline V gene encodes CDR1 SGDLS and CDR2 YYNGEE. V dropped 4 bases and J dropped 7; count of bases not matched to a gene: 10.

This clone has a single count. V gene TRBV9 combines with J gene TRBJ2-7, with 7 bases lining up with TRBD1. V was clipped by 2 bases and J by 1 base; unmatched bases: 9. This CDR3 is built from 16 residues. CDR1 and CDR2 (germline): SGDLS, YYNGEE. This chain's CDR3 is CASSVNEGARSYEQYF. CDR3 in DNA: TGTGCCAGCAGCGTGAATGAGGGGGCGCGGTCCTACGAGCAGTACTTC. The complete variable domain, with remaining parts taken from reference TRBV9 and TRBJ2-7, reads DSGVTQTPKHLITATGQRVTLRCSPRSGDLSVYWYQQSLDQGLQFLIQYYNGEERAKGNILERFSAQQFPDLHSELNLSSLELGDSALYFCASSVNEGARSYEQYFGPGTRLTVT.

J is TRBJ1-2 and V is TRBV5-4, with a weak D call TRBD1 (5 bases). Germline CDR1 SGHNT, CDR2 YYREEE (reference sequence). The CDR3 has 14 amino acids. Trimming took 0 bases from V and 8 from J, leaving 14 bases between them. The CDR3: CASSLEAGLKGYTF. The CDR3, as DNA: TGTGCCAGCAGCTTGGAGGCAGGGTTAAAGGGCTACACCTTC.

CDR3 DNA: TGTGCCAGCACTCCTAGGGGGCCTCATATGAACACTGAAGCTTTCTTT. It codes for CASTPRGPHMNTEAFF. V usage is TRBV6-4 and J usage is TRBJ1-1; 7 bases fit TRBD1. The CDR3 contains 16 residues. Looked up from germline, CDR1 is MRHNA and CDR2 is SNTAGT. The V gene end was trimmed by 7 bases and the J gene end by 0 bases; junction bases not matched to a gene: 11.

The chain recombines TRBV27 with TRBJ1-2; a possible D gene is TRBD1 (6 bases). Germline V gene data show CDR1 as MNHEY and CDR2 as SMNVEV (reference sequence). The CDR3 length is 16 residues. Trimming took 0 bases from V and 4 from J, leaving 15 bases between them. As DNA, the CDR3 is TGTGCCAGCAGTTTATCAAGAGGGGGAGACTTCTATGGCTACACCTTC. It specifies CASSLSRGGDFYGYTF.

Only one count was recorded for this clone. The chain is built from TRBV18 and TRBJ1-2, with D possibly TRBD1 on 6 matching bases. This CDR3 is 13 amino acids long. CDR1 and CDR2 from the germline V gene are KGHSH and LQKENI. The ends were cut back, 3 bases at V and 8 bases at J, with 13 bases in the middle. The CDR3 nucleotides are TGTGCCAGCTCACCGGATGAGGGGGTGGGCTACACCTTC. This codes for CASSPDEGVGYTF.

The CDR3 coding sequence is TGTGCCAGCAGCCCAGGAGGGTCGGAGACCCAGTACTTC. Translated, it gives CASSPGGSETQYF. This chain connects TRBV11-2 to TRBJ2-5; possibly TRBD2 for D (6 bases). Germline assignment: CDR1 SGHAT and CDR2 FQNNGV. The CDR3 runs 13 residues. Deletions cut 5 bases from V and 5 bases from J, with 12 bases between. The variable domain in full, completed from reference TRBV11-2 and TRBJ2-5, reads EAGVAQSPRYKIIEKRQSVAFWCNPISGHATLYWYQQILGQGPKLLIQFQNNGVVDDSQLPKDRFSAERLKGVDSTLKIQPAKLEDSAVYLCASSPGGSETQYFGPGTRLLVL.

The rearrangement links TRBV6-5 to TRBJ2-7, with 9 bases that match TRBD1. V was pared by 5 bases and J by 4 bases, with 6 bases of the junction left unmatched. CDR1 and CDR2 (germline): MNHEY, SVGAGI. The CDR3 totals 14 residues. The CDR3 bases are TGTGCCAGCAGTAGAGGGACAGGGATGTACGAGCAGTACTTC. The encoded protein is CASSRGTGMYEQYF.